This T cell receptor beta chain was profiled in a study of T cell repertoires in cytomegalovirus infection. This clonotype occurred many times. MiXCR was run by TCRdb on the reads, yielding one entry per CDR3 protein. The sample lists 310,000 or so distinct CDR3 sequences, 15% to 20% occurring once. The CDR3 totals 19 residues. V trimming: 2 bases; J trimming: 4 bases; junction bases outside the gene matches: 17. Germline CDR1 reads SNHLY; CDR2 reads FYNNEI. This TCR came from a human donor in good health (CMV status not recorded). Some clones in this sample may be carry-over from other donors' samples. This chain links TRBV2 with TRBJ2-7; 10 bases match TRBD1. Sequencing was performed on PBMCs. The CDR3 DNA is TGTGCCAGCAGTGAAACGCAGTCTGGATTGGACAGGGGGAAATACGAGCAGTACTTC. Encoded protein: CASSETQSGLDRGKYEQYF.